These T cell receptor beta chains were read from a single sample in a study of monozygotic twins with inflammatory bowel disease. TCRdb re-called the 5' RACE reads and gives one entry per CDR3 protein, without DNA. This sample's clone table lists roughly 300,000 distinct CDR3 sequences. The sequenced sample was blood. The source of these receptors is a human donor with ulcerative colitis or Crohn's disease, or a healthy co-twin of an affected twin (not recorded which). Both conserved end residues are part of each CDR3. Fields, in order: J gene, V gene, CDR3 protein.

TRBJ1-6 | TRBV27 | CASMGRRDNSPLHF
TRBJ2-7 | TRBV27 | CASSEGQGFYEQYF
TRBJ1-5 | TRBV20-1 | CSAHQSIFQGSGAQHF
TRBJ2-6 | TRBV18 | CASSPGINFVRGANVLTF
TRBJ1-1 | TRBV4-3 | CASSQDNQENTEAFF
TRBJ1-1 | TRBV7-2 | CASRPQGGGTEAFF
TRBJ2-1 | TRBV28 | CASSSMTVQGHNEQFF
TRBJ2-7 | TRBV6-6 | CASSYRAYEQYF
TRBJ2-2 | TRBV7-9 | CASSFGQGNTGELFF
TRBJ2-5 | TRBV20-1 | CSASRAGGKETQYF
TRBJ1-1 | TRBV10-3 | CAIRRAVILPRDTEAFF
TRBJ2-1 | TRBV10-2 | CASSESAEQFF
TRBJ2-5 | TRBV15 | CATSRGEVQETQYF
TRBJ1-2 | TRBV19 | CASNLQIGYGYTF
TRBJ2-5 | TRBV7-2 | CASSSRQGWYF
TRBJ2-1 | TRBV24-1 | CATGQVSYNEQFF
TRBJ2-4 | TRBV29-1 | CSATDGTVKNIQYF
TRBJ2-3 | TRBV18 | CASSPRARRKTDTQYF
TRBJ2-1 | TRBV21-1 | CASSKWGLEGVNEQFF
TRBJ2-2 | TRBV18 | CASSPGGTDTGELFF